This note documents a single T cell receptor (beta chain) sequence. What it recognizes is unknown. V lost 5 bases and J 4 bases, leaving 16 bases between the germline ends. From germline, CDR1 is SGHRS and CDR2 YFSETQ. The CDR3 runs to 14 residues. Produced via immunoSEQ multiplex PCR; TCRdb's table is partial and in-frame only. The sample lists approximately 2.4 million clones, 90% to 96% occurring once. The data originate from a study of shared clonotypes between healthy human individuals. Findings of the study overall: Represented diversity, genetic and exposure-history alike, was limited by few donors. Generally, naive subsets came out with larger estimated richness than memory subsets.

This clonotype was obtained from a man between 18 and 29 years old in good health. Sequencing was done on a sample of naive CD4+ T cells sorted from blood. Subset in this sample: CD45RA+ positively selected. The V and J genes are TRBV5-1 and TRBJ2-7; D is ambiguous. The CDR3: CASSIELGWYEQYF. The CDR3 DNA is TGCGCCAGCAGTATAGAATTAGGGTGGTACGAGCAGTACTTC.